This section outlines one T cell receptor (beta chain) sequence together with its context. Antigen unknown. V was trimmed by 4 bases and J by 4 bases, leaving 6 bases between them. The CDR3 has 12 residues. In germline, CDR1 is ENHRY, CDR2 SYGVKD. TCRdb keeps only in-frame clones here, not all; method: immunoSEQ multiplex PCR. The sample carries about 120,000 clones, around 89% recorded once. These data come from a study of cytomegalovirus exposure and HLA in healthy donors. Study-level findings and limits: The dataset shows that most TCR sequences were rare, while some public TCRs occurred in many donors.

V gene TRBV10-3 combines with J gene TRBJ2-3; D gene uncertain. The sample taken for sequencing was PBMCs. The TCR comes from a man younger than 30 in good health and CMV-seronegative. The chain's CDR3 is CAISGEADTQYF. CDR3 nucleotide sequence: TGTGCCATCAGTGGAGAGGCAGATACGCAGTATTTT.